This T cell receptor (beta chain) is from a study of shared clonotypes between healthy human individuals. The assay was immunoSEQ multiplex PCR, and TCRdb's table has in-frame clones only and misses some. This table holds 2 million to 2.5 million clones, 90% to 95% found once. Germline lookup yields CDR1 SQVTM and CDR2 ANQGSEA. The CDR3 runs to 14 residues. Trimming left V 2 bases short and J 0 bases short, with 10 bases between. This chain connects TRBV29-1 to TRBJ1-1; a possible D gene is TRBD1 (6 bases). The sequence came from a man aged 18 to 35 in good health. Sequencing was done on a sample of naive CD4+ T cells sorted from blood. Sample subset: CD45RA+ positively selected. The CDR3 sequence is CSVELQGVNTEAFF. The CDR3 coding sequence is TGCAGCGTTGAACTACAGGGCGTGAACACTGAAGCTTTCTTT.